This record looks at one T cell receptor (beta chain) sequence and its context. This clonotype has more than one count but fewer than ten. Which antigen it targets is not known. No qualities accompany the bases; no much larger clone lies one base away. The receptor library was made with RT-PCR. The sequencer was an Illumina HiSeq 2500. Clones were called with MiXCR by TCRdb after fastp trimmed the public reads at Q25, and only in-frame beta chains were retained. For every CDR3 protein sequence, its rows merge into one entry that carries the most common genes and DNA. The table for this sample lists hundreds of thousands of distinct CDR3 sequences; about 18% of them were counted only once. Around 9.9% of the sample rests with the top ten. The record originates from a study of response to subunit inactivated influenza vaccine (dated by TCRdb to 2017 to 2018). Looking at the study overall: The study used deep quantitative T cell receptor repertoire profiling to track responses to a trivalent subunit inactivated influenza vaccine. Overall study results and their limits: The authors proposed that each seasonal influenza vaccination may bring in only a limited number of new T cells.

The CDR3 spans 14 residues, from the cysteine through the phenylalanine. Kept here is only the CDR3 DNA, which spans 42 bases and is read in frame from base 1. V is clipped by 0 bases and J by 10 bases, and the sequence between their germline boundaries is 13 bases long. The clonotype originates from a middle-aged man who received an inactivated influenza vaccine. Donor details come from another sample of the same person, matched by shared clones. The sequenced sample was PBMCs from blood, obtained roughly 5 days after vaccination. The rearrangement joined TRBV12-3 or TRBV12-4 to TRBJ2-1; the D gene is possibly TRBD1, with 5 bases matching. The CDR3 here reads CASSLAWTLGEQFF. The DNA is as follows: TGTGCCAGCAGTTTAGCGTGGACATTGGGAGAGCAGTTCTTC.